The next 22 T cell receptor beta chains were all read from a single sample in a study of shared clonotypes between healthy human individuals. Assay: immunoSEQ multiplex PCR; the TCRdb copy retains only in-frame clones and omits some. The repertoire includes nearly 750,000 clones, roughly 72% of them detected once, and under 2% sits in the top ten. Sequenced input: memory CD4+ T cells sorted from blood. Subset given: CD45RA-negative fraction. The receptors come from a woman in her thirties in good health.

This sequence joins TRBV2 and TRBJ2-7, with D uncertain. Germline V gives CDR1 SNHLY, CDR2 FYNNEI. Trimming left V 8 bases short and J 1 base short, with 15 bases between. This CDR3 is 14 amino acids long. The CDR3 DNA reads TGTGCCAGCCCTGCGGTACCTGGGTCCTACGAGCAGTACTTC. Encoded protein: CASPAVPGSYEQYF.

The gene calls are TRBV27 and TRBJ1-3; D is perhaps TRBD1 (6 bases). CDR3 length: 15 residues. Germline lookup yields CDR1 MNHEY and CDR2 SMNVEV (reference sequence). Trimming removed 4 bases from V and 4 bases from J, with 14 bases in between. The CDR3 is CASSSQQGSGNTIYF. In DNA form, the CDR3 reads TGTGCCAGCAGTTCCCAACAGGGTTCAGGAAACACCATATATTTT.

The rearrangement joins TRBV28 to TRBJ1-3; 8 nucleotides agree with TRBD1. The CDR3 covers 14 residues. The V and J ends lost 5 bases and 2 bases, in that order; junction bases with no gene match: 2. Germline V lookup: CDR1 MDHEN, CDR2 SYDVKM. CDR3 DNA sequence: TGTGCCAGCAGTAAGGGACAGGCTGGAAACACCATATATTTT. Translated: CASSKGQAGNTIYF.

For this clone: Other DNA sequences in this sample translate to the same CDR3. This chain uses TRBV28 with TRBJ2-7; D is unclear. This CDR3 has 11 residues. V dropped 5 bases and J dropped 4 bases, with 6 bases sitting between them. The germline V gene encodes CDR1 MDHEN and CDR2 SYDVKM. The CDR3 protein is CASSRRYEQYF. DNA for the CDR3: TGTGCCAGCAGTCGTCGATACGAGCAGTACTTC.

This clone was seen only a few times. J is TRBJ2-7 and V is TRBV28; 8 bases match TRBD2. The ends lost 5 bases at V and 3 bases at J; junction bases unmatched: 18. The CDR3 extends over 18 amino acids. Germline V gives CDR1 MDHEN, CDR2 SYDVKM. The CDR3 sequence: CASSPPRGAGVSLYEQYF. The DNA for the CDR3 is TGTGCCAGCAGTCCTCCCCGGGGAGCGGGAGTTTCCCTCTACGAGCAGTACTTC.

There are a few counts of this clone. The chain carries TRBV30 and TRBJ2-2; 12 bases line up with TRBD1. Germline loops: CDR1 GTSNPN, CDR2 SVGIG (reference sequence). The CDR3 extends over 20 amino acids. V lost 5 bases and J lost 4; bases outside the gene matches: 20. CDR3 coding DNA: TGTGCCTGGCAAAAGAAGAGATCCGGGACAGGGGGCTTTAGCACCGGGGAGCTGTTTTTT. As protein: CAWQKKRSGTGGFSTGELFF.

This sequence joins TRBV7-9 and TRBJ2-1, with D unresolved. Trimming cost V 1 base and J 10 bases, with 8 bases left between them. Germline V gives CDR1 SEHNR, CDR2 FQNEAQ (reference sequence). This CDR3 spans 12 amino acids. The CDR3 sequence: CASSLEVWEQFF. The CDR3 DNA reads TGTGCCAGCAGCTTAGAGGTGTGGGAGCAGTTCTTC.

This clone occurred once. The chain is built from TRBV21-1 and TRBJ2-3; the DNA was not compared with TRBD2, the D call given in the table. TRBV21-1 is reported as a pseudogene. CDR3 length: 17 residues. The CDR3 DNA is TGTGCCAGCAGCAAAAATAGGAACGGGAGGATAACAGATACGCAGTATTTT. As protein: CASSKNRNGRITDTQYF.

The J gene is TRBJ2-1, the V gene TRBV2; TRBD2 might be the D (6 bases). CDR1 and CDR2 from the germline V gene are SNHLY and FYNNEI. V lost 6 bases and J 7 bases, leaving 16 bases between the germline ends. The CDR3 consists of 14 residues. The CDR3 nucleotides read TGTGCCAGCAGCACGACTAGGACGGGAAATGAGCAGTTCTTC. This codes for CASSTTRTGNEQFF.

In nucleotides, the CDR3 is TGTGCCAGCAGCGTAGCCTGGCCGAGCTCCTACAATGAGCAGTTCTTC. Translated: CASSVAWPSSYNEQFF. The chain links TRBV14 to TRBJ2-1; D remains unclear. The length of the CDR3 is 16 residues. CDR1 is SGHDN, CDR2 FVKESK, per germline. The ends were cut back, 5 bases at V and 0 bases at J, with 14 bases in the middle.

This clone has just one count. This chain links TRBV2 with TRBJ2-5; 8 nucleotides align to TRBD2. Germline trimming cut 7 bases from V and 5 bases from J; bases unmatched to any gene: 6. The germline V gene has CDR1 SNHLY and CDR2 FYNNEI. The CDR3 consists of 13 residues. DNA of the CDR3: TGTGCCAGCATTAGGCGGGGGGCGGAGACCCAGTACTTC. This sequence encodes CASIRRGAETQYF.

This clone showed up just once. The chain couples TRBV10-1 to TRBJ2-5; maybe TRBD1 (6 bases). CDR3 size: 14 residues. Between the trimmed V and J ends, which lost 4 bases and 6 bases, there was a span of 15 bases. Germline loops: CDR1 WNHNN, CDR2 SYGVQD (reference sequence). As DNA, the CDR3 is TGCGCCAGCAGTGCCGGGGATAGGGACAAGACCCAGTACTTC. It codes for CASSAGDRDKTQYF.

V gene TRBV29-1 combines with J gene TRBJ1-4, with a possible D match to TRBD1 (5 bases). V was clipped by 6 bases and J by 7 bases, with 12 bases between them. Germline-derived CDR1 and CDR2 are SQVTM and ANQGSEA. This CDR3 is built from 12 residues. The chain's CDR3 is CSVGGRGEKLFF. Written as DNA, the CDR3 is TGCAGCGTGGGGGGACGCGGTGAAAAACTGTTTTTT. Using reference TRBV29-1 and TRBJ1-4 for the parts outside the CDR3, the full variable domain is SAVISQKPSRDICQRGTSLTIQCQVDSQVTMMFWYRQQPGQSLTLIATANQGSEATYESGFVIDKFPISRPNLTFSTLTVSNMSPEDSSIYLCSVGGRGEKLFFGSGTQLSVL.

This clone has only a few counts. CDR3 residues: CASLPLLAGGEQFF. The DNA of the CDR3 is TGTGCCAGTCTCCCCCTCTTAGCGGGAGGTGAGCAGTTCTTC. This chain connects TRBV11-2 to TRBJ2-1; 10 bases map to TRBD2. The trim removed 9 bases at V and 9 bases at J, leaving 11 bases unmatched. This CDR3 spans 14 amino acids. The germline V gene has CDR1 SGHAT and CDR2 FQNNGV.

The chain combines TRBV5-8 with TRBJ2-1, with 8 bases matching TRBD2. Per the germline V gene, CDR1 is SGHTS and CDR2 is YDEGEE. J lost 1 base, V lost 4 bases, and 13 bases had no gene match. The CDR3 is 18 residues long. CDR3 DNA: TGTGCCAGCAGCCGCGGGAGGCAAACGTTATTATCCTACAATGAGCAGTTCTTC. This encodes CASSRGRQTLLSYNEQFF.

The J gene is TRBJ2-3, the V gene TRBV10-2; 9 bases match TRBD2. Germline V lookup: CDR1 WSHSY, CDR2 SAAADI. V lost 3 bases, J lost 3 bases, and 4 bases stayed unmatched. The CDR3 totals 15 residues. The CDR3 DNA follows: TGCGCCAGCAGTGATGCGGGAGGGCCGACAGATACGCAGTATTTT. Amino acid sequence: CASSDAGGPTDTQYF.

At least ten counts were recorded for this clone. V and J are TRBV6-1 and TRBJ2-3; TRBD1 is a possible D gene (6 bases). V lost 6 bases to trimming and J lost 0 bases, with 13 bases between them. The CDR3 is 15 residues long. CDR1 and CDR2 (germline): MNHNS, SASEGT. The chain's CDR3 is CASRLGQSSTDTQYF. The CDR3 DNA follows: TGTGCCAGCAGGTTAGGACAGTCTAGCACAGATACGCAGTATTTT.

This clone turned up a few times. The V call is TRBV5-1, the J call TRBJ2-7, with TRBD2 identical over 7 bases. Germline V lookup: CDR1 SGHRS, CDR2 YFSETQ. V dropped 2 bases and J dropped 6; count of bases not matched to a gene: 11. The CDR3 loop spans 15 amino acids. For the CDR3, the DNA is TGCGCCAGCAGCTTTGAAGCGGGATCCAGGATCGAGCAGTACTTC. Translation: CASSFEAGSRIEQYF.

Only a few counts were recorded for this clone. The V call is TRBV30, the J call TRBJ2-2; D gene unclear. CDR1 is GTSNPN and CDR2 is SVGIG in the germline V gene (reference sequence). The CDR3 contains 13 residues. V was shortened by 2 bases and J by 4 bases, with 8 bases between the two germline ends. CDR3 DNA sequence: TGTGCCTGGAGTATACAGTCCACCGGGGAGCTGTTTTTT. Its protein is CAWSIQSTGELFF.

This clone has just a few counts. The chain combines TRBV27 with TRBJ2-1; TRBD1 matches 11 bases. Losses at the gene ends were 6 bases for V and 6 bases for J; bases not matched to a gene: 7. CDR3 length: 15 amino acids. Germline CDR1 MNHEY, CDR2 SMNVEV (reference sequence). CDR3 residues: CASRTGGTGGNEQFF. The CDR3 nucleotides are TGTGCCAGCAGGACGGGTGGGACAGGGGGCAATGAGCAGTTCTTC.

Written as DNA, the CDR3 is TGTGCCAGCAGTATAGGACAGGGGTCCTATCAGCCCCAGCATTTT. This sequence encodes CASSIGQGSYQPQHF. The chain joins TRBV27 to TRBJ1-5; 9 bases fit TRBD1. CDR1 is MNHEY and CDR2 is SMNVEV in the germline V gene (reference sequence). Trimming removed 5 bases from V and 5 bases from J; junction bases left unmatched: 7. The CDR3 is 15 residues long.

This rearrangement joins TRBV5-1 to TRBJ1-1; tentative D call: TRBD1 (6 bases). V gave up 0 bases and J gave up 2 bases, with 11 bases separating them. The CDR3 covers 15 residues. Per the germline V gene, CDR1 is SGHRS and CDR2 is YFSETQ. In DNA form, the CDR3 reads TGCGCCAGCAGCTTGGTGATGGGGGCAAACACTGAAGCTTTCTTT. This translates into CASSLVMGANTEAFF.